These T cell receptor beta chains were read from a single sample in a study of blood T cells in healthy people across ages. TCRdb re-analysed the 5' RACE reads in MiXCR, keeping a single row per CDR3 protein. This repertoire shows some 1,500,000 distinct CDR3 sequences, less than 45% found once; its top ten account for roughly 3.7%. Source material: blood. These receptors were obtained from a woman aged 18-35 years in good health. CDR3s include the opening cysteine and the closing phenylalanine or tryptophan. The order of the fields is clone size, D gene, J gene, CDR3 length, V gene, CDR3 protein, CDR3 DNA. The D gene is left open where the match is weak. Clone size, where shown, is once, few, many, or a class for clones that have expanded.

abundance: few; d_gene: -; j_gene: TRBJ1-2; len: 15; v_gene: TRBV4-3; CDR3aa: CASSQDLTGGRGYTF; CDR3nt: TGCGCCAGCAGCCAAGATCTTACCGGGGGCCGTGGCTACACCTTC
abundance: -; d_gene: TRBD1; j_gene: TRBJ1-5; len: 17; v_gene: TRBV19; CDR3aa: CASSIGQGAFGNQPQHF; CDR3nt: TGTGCCAGTAGTATAGGCCAGGGGGCTTTTGGCAATCAGCCCCAGCATTTT
abundance: few; d_gene: -; j_gene: TRBJ1-6; len: 16; v_gene: TRBV4-2; CDR3aa: CASSQDIPKPNSPLHF; CDR3nt: TGTGCCAGCAGCCAAGATATTCCCAAACCCAATTCACCCCTCCACTTT
abundance: -; d_gene: -; j_gene: TRBJ2-6; len: 15; v_gene: TRBV12-3/TRBV12-4; CDR3aa: CASSSHSAGANVLTF; CDR3nt: TGTGCCAGCAGTTCCCACAGCGCTGGGGCCAACGTCCTGACTTTC
abundance: few; d_gene: -; j_gene: TRBJ2-5; len: 15; v_gene: TRBV28; CDR3aa: CASSLYRTNQETQYF; CDR3nt: TGTGCCAGCAGTTTATATAGGACTAACCAAGAGACCCAGTACTTC
abundance: -; d_gene: TRBD1; j_gene: TRBJ2-7; len: 14; v_gene: TRBV7-9; CDR3aa: CASSDRDRRYEQYF; CDR3nt: TGTGCCAGCAGCGACCGGGACAGGCGGTACGAGCAGTACTTC
abundance: few; d_gene: -; j_gene: TRBJ2-1; len: 14; v_gene: TRBV11-2; CDR3aa: CASSLLDRYNEQFF; CDR3nt: TGTGCCAGCAGTCTTTTGGACCGGTACAATGAGCAGTTCTTC
abundance: once; d_gene: -; j_gene: TRBJ1-1; len: 13; v_gene: TRBV19; CDR3aa: CASSIRSRTEAFF; CDR3nt: TGTGCCAGTAGTATACGGTCACGTACTGAAGCTTTCTTT
abundance: -; d_gene: TRBD1; j_gene: TRBJ2-1; len: 19; v_gene: TRBV20-1; CDR3aa: CSVLSDRGEVYDSYNEQFF; CDR3nt: TGCAGTGTACTGTCGGACAGGGGAGAGGTCTACGACTCCTACAATGAGCAGTTCTTC
abundance: few; d_gene: -; j_gene: TRBJ2-5; len: 13; v_gene: TRBV28; CDR3aa: CASTLASKETQYF; CDR3nt: TGTGCCAGCACCCTAGCATCAAAAGAGACCCAGTACTTC
abundance: -; d_gene: TRBD1; j_gene: TRBJ1-5; len: 15; v_gene: TRBV15; CDR3aa: CATSRDRGTGQPQHF; CDR3nt: TGTGCCACCAGCAGAGATCGAGGGACAGGACAGCCCCAGCATTTT
abundance: -; d_gene: -; j_gene: TRBJ2-7; len: 14; v_gene: TRBV6-2/TRBV6-3; CDR3aa: CASSTLTHSYEQYF; CDR3nt: TGTGCCAGCAGTACCCTCACACACTCCTACGAGCAGTACTTC